Sequencing of this TCR beta chain was carried out in a study of blood T cell repertoires in COVID-19. The trim removed 3 bases at V and 5 bases at J, leaving 5 bases unmatched. This CDR3 has 15 amino acids. CDR1 and CDR2 from the germline V gene are MNHNS and SASEGT. Clones were sequenced by immunoSEQ multiplex PCR, and TCRdb holds only the in-frame ones, with some missing. In the table there are 80,000 to 95,000 clones, roughly 86% of which are singletons. Sequencing input: peripheral blood. This TCR derives from a human donor in a cohort sampled during active COVID-19. The chain links TRBV6-1 to TRBJ1-2, with TRBD1 matching over 11 bases. The DNA of the CDR3 is TGTGCCAGCAGTGACCGGGACAGGGGGTTGTATGGCTACACCTTC. This codes for CASSDRDRGLYGYTF.